Listed below are T cell receptor beta chains from one sample, sequenced in a study of blood T cell repertoires in COVID-19. The data were produced by immunoSEQ multiplex PCR, yet TCRdb's version contains in-frame clones alone and is incomplete. The table has about 360,000 clones, more than 85% seen once. The sample was peripheral blood. These receptors came from a human donor in a cohort sampled during active COVID-19. CDR3s include the opening cysteine and the closing phenylalanine or tryptophan. Each record gives: J gene, D gene, V gene, clone size, CDR3 protein, CDR3 DNA. The D gene is left open where the match is weak. Where a row states a size, it is once, few, many or the class of an expanded clone; other rows omit it.

j_call: TRBJ1-4; d_call: -; v_call: TRBV4-1; clone_size: once; cdr3_aa: CASSQVQGEKLFF; cdr3_nt: TGCGCCAGCAGCCAAGTTCAGGGTGAAAAACTGTTTTTT
j_call: TRBJ1-1; d_call: TRBD1; v_call: TRBV11-2; clone_size: -; cdr3_aa: CASSFGTGVGTEAFF; cdr3_nt: TGTGCCAGCAGCTTCGGGACAGGGGTCGGCACTGAAGCTTTCTTT
j_call: TRBJ2-7; d_call: TRBD2; v_call: TRBV2; clone_size: -; cdr3_aa: CASSEASGYEQYF; cdr3_nt: TGTGCCAGCAGTGAGGCTAGCGGGTACGAGCAGTACTTC
j_call: TRBJ2-1; d_call: TRBD2; v_call: TRBV24-1; clone_size: -; cdr3_aa: CATSALMAGGHNEQFF; cdr3_nt: TGTGCCACCAGTGCGCTAATGGCGGGAGGGCACAATGAGCAGTTCTTC
j_call: TRBJ2-1; d_call: -; v_call: TRBV12-3/TRBV12-4; clone_size: -; cdr3_aa: CASSSGSYNEQFF; cdr3_nt: TGTGCCAGCAGTTCAGGCTCCTACAATGAGCAGTTCTTC
j_call: TRBJ2-1; d_call: TRBD1; v_call: TRBV5-1; clone_size: -; cdr3_aa: CASSLGQGAINEQFF; cdr3_nt: TGCGCCAGCAGCTTGGGACAGGGGGCGATCAATGAGCAGTTCTTC
j_call: TRBJ2-1; d_call: -; v_call: TRBV29-1; clone_size: -; cdr3_aa: CSFYRSQRGDEQFF; cdr3_nt: TGCAGCTTTTACAGGAGCCAGCGTGGGGATGAGCAGTTCTTC
j_call: TRBJ1-1; d_call: TRBD1; v_call: TRBV19; clone_size: -; cdr3_aa: CASSATGGGTEAFF; cdr3_nt: TGTGCCAGTAGTGCCACAGGGGGGGGCACTGAAGCTTTCTTT
j_call: TRBJ2-7; d_call: TRBD2; v_call: TRBV9; clone_size: -; cdr3_aa: CASSVGAGGPYEQYF; cdr3_nt: TGTGCCAGCAGCGTAGGCGCGGGAGGGCCCTACGAGCAGTACTTC
j_call: TRBJ2-6; d_call: -; v_call: TRBV30; clone_size: -; cdr3_aa: CAWSVGAKGVLTF; cdr3_nt: TGTGCCTGGAGTGTAGGGGCCAAGGGCGTCCTGACTTTC
j_call: TRBJ1-5; d_call: -; v_call: TRBV6-1; clone_size: -; cdr3_aa: CASSGSQGARNQPQHF; cdr3_nt: TGTGCCAGCAGTGGCTCACAGGGAGCGCGCAATCAGCCCCAGCATTTT
j_call: TRBJ2-1; d_call: -; v_call: TRBV29-1; clone_size: -; cdr3_aa: CSVDTPGGSSNYNEQFF; cdr3_nt: TGCAGCGTTGATACCCCAGGGGGGTCCAGTAATTACAATGAGCAGTTCTTC